This section outlines one T cell receptor beta chain sequence together with its context. This clonotype came up a few times. It has no known antigen specificity. No clone much larger than this one lies a single base away; base qualities are absent. This sample was included in a study of T cell repertoires in cytomegalovirus infection (dated by TCRdb to the late 2010s). Study-level background: The HLA type of each donor mattered for the analysis, because public TCR beta signatures pointed to carriage of CMV infection along with the matching HLA type. The investigation overall reported the following: Cumulative frequency of public TCR beta family members discriminated carriers of CMV infection plus the relevant HLA type in this cohort and an independent roughly 350-donor cohort. The ex vivo response was dominated by HLA-C-restricted CMV-specific TCR beta clonotypes, which also provided the single most frequent clonotype in two of eight donors.

Via the germline V gene, CDR1 is SNHLY and CDR2 FYNNEI. Its CDR3 holds 12 amino acids, cysteine through phenylalanine. Only the CDR3 portion is preserved as DNA: 36 bases, with reading frame beginning at the first base. The V and J ends are trimmed by 6 bases and 5 bases, leaving 7 bases between them. Sequencer: Illumina HiSeq 1500. Using fastp at Q25 and MiXCR, TCRdb reprocessed the public reads and kept productive beta chains. Rows are unified per CDR3 protein, each entry keeping the most common DNA and genes. This sample holds 300,000 to 450,000 distinct CDR3 sequences; 15% to 20% were observed only once. The ten top clones hold approximately 10% of the sample.

The sequencing sample was made of PBMCs. The receptor was isolated from a human donor in good health (CMV status not recorded). Some clones in this sample may be carry-over from other donors' samples. In this chain, TRBV2 is recombined with TRBJ2-2; the D gene assignment is ambiguous. The nucleotide sequence reads as follows: TGTGCCAGCAGCACACGGACCGGGGAGCTGTTTTTT. Its translation is CASSTRTGELFF.